These T cell receptor beta chains were read from a single sample in a study of blood T cells in healthy people across ages. Each CDR3 protein is one row after TCRdb ran MiXCR on the 5' RACE reads. This table has fewer than 1,000,000 distinct CDR3 sequences, 35% to 50% appearing once. The sample taken for sequencing was blood. The receptors were sampled from an elderly man in good health. CDR3s leave out the opening cysteine and the closing phenylalanine or tryptophan. Only some rows state a clone size, as once, few, many or a class for expanded clones.

V gene | clone size | CDR3 protein
TRBV13 | few | ASSPRVNEKLF
TRBV7-9 | NA | ASSSPRGEGTSYEQY
TRBV7-2 | many | ASSFGAYNEQF
TRBV7-2 | NA | ASSLRGTGGTSGNNEQY
TRBV27 | few | ASSAQGPYEQY
TRBV20-1 | few | SAIPAGGPGNEQF
TRBV6-5 | NA | ASRPTGIVSQPQH
TRBV5-1 | NA | ASSKREGNNEQY
TRBV28 | few | ASSMTDPQETQY
TRBV7-2 | few | ASSPQASGSDTQY
TRBV18 | NA | ASSPPGAGPTSYEQY
TRBV6-5 | few | ASSQLAGGPLDIQY
TRBV5-6 | NA | ASRPRSSGANVLT
TRBV25-1 | NA | ASSASGLAGPSYEQY
TRBV5-5 | NA | ASSWANRVTYEQY
TRBV28 | few | ASSFTTGSYSTDTQY
TRBV29-1 | NA | SVAWGASLQTDTQY
TRBV9 | NA | ASSRTGGMNTEAF
TRBV12-3/TRBV12-4 | many | ASSFSRGPGDTQY
TRBV7-2 | NA | ASSLAPQPYEQY
TRBV4-2 | NA | ASSQDYYEQY
TRBV6-5 | NA | ASSYEGRTSGSRELF
TRBV28 | NA | ASRTAGQGSYEQY
TRBV5-1 | NA | ASSLPGTSEQY
TRBV20-1 | NA | SARSGQGSGANVLT
TRBV13 | NA | ASSFRLTTDTQY
TRBV10-3 | NA | AIRSSSNTGELF
TRBV6-7 | NA | ASASRPGQGAVWYGYT
TRBV29-1 | NA | SVSAGRYTEAF
TRBV6-5 | NA | AGRLYGAGNLEEQY
TRBV12-3/TRBV12-4 | NA | ASSFGREYSNQPQH
TRBV24-1 | NA | ATSEVDLAQF
TRBV20-1 | NA | SARPQGNQETQY
TRBV29-1 | many | SVRWTGGLYEQY
TRBV20-1 | few | SARDPSGRVGNEQF
TRBV3-1 | many | ASSQVWSSSYNEQF
TRBV29-1 | once | SVAETGYYGYT
TRBV7-2 | NA | ASSPWGTSQETQY
TRBV29-1 | NA | SVEGGRAHEQY
TRBV4-1 | NA | ASSQALAGATF
TRBV7-9 | NA | ASSSDTNYEQY
TRBV2 | NA | ASSERGGLNNEQY
TRBV6-5 | few | ASSSPGAAGELF